The 20 T cell receptor beta chains given below trace back to one sample, sequenced in a study of blood T cell repertoires in COVID-19. Clones were sequenced by immunoSEQ multiplex PCR, and TCRdb holds only the in-frame ones, with some missing. The table shows about 90,000 clones, with around 82% occurring only once. The specimen was peripheral blood. These receptors were taken from a man aged 60 to 69 with acute or convalescent COVID-19.

The rearrangement uses TRBV28 and TRBJ1-1; D not certain. The germline V and J ends were trimmed by 5 bases and 3 bases, with 13 bases remaining between them. CDR1 and CDR2 from the germline V gene are MDHEN and SYDVKM. This CDR3 comprises 14 residues. DNA of the CDR3: TGTGCCAGCAGTGCGCCCCGTGGGCACACTGAAGCTTTCTTT. Translated, it gives CASSAPRGHTEAFF.

This clone was observed once. The rearrangement uses TRBV7-2 and TRBJ1-2; D call uncertain. The germline CDR1 and CDR2 sequences are SGHTA and FQGNSA. This CDR3 is 13 amino acids long. The V end lost 5 bases, the J end lost 4 bases, and 11 bases lay between the germline ends. The CDR3 nucleotides read TGTGCCAGCAGCCGAGGTAGTGGCTATGGCTACACCTTC. Protein product: CASSRGSGYGYTF.

The chain combines TRBV18 with TRBJ1-4, with 9 positions matching TRBD1. Germline V CDR1 and CDR2: KGHSH, LQKENI. The CDR3 has 15 residues. V lost 0 bases and J lost 7; bases outside the gene matches: 3. In DNA, the CDR3 is TGTGCCAGCTCACCACCACAGGGGGCGGGTGAAAAACTGTTTTTT. Residues: CASSPPQGAGEKLFF.

The chain has TRBV3-1 (or the pseudogene TRBV3-2) and TRBJ2-7; tentative D call: TRBD1 (5 bases). This CDR3 has 14 residues. Germline V CDR1 and CDR2: LGHDT, YNNKEL (reference sequence). With 6 bases removed from V and 1 base from J, the gap between germline ends came to 13 bases. The chain's CDR3 is CASSTGPESYEQYF. Written as DNA, the CDR3 is TGTGCCAGCAGTACAGGACCTGAATCCTACGAGCAGTACTTC.

The chain links TRBV12-3 or TRBV12-4 to TRBJ2-7, with D maybe TRBD2 (6 bases). The length of the CDR3 is 13 residues. V was clipped by 3 bases and J by 3 bases, with 9 bases between them. The CDR3 DNA follows: TGTGCCAGCAGTTTGGGACTTTACTACGAGCAGTACTTC. It specifies CASSLGLYYEQYF.

The chain links TRBV11-2 to TRBJ1-2; maybe TRBD1 (6 bases). The germline V and J ends were trimmed by 6 bases and 7 bases, with 18 bases remaining between them. The germline CDR1 and CDR2 sequences are SGHAT and FQNNGV. This CDR3 has 14 residues. As DNA, the CDR3 is TGTGCCAGCAGAGCAAGTCACAGGGCATCTGGCTACACCTTC. Protein: CASRASHRASGYTF.

The chain is built from TRBV5-8 and TRBJ1-1; possible D gene TRBD1, 5 bases. CDR3 length: 15 amino acids. CDR1 and CDR2 from the germline V gene are SGHTS and YDEGEE. With 0 bases removed from V and 1 base from J, the gap between germline ends came to 10 bases. DNA of the CDR3: TGTGCCAGCAGCTTGGCCGGCAGGGCGAACACTGAAGCTTTCTTT. It specifies CASSLAGRANTEAFF.

This sequence joins TRBV3-1 (or the pseudogene TRBV3-2) and TRBJ2-7, with D perhaps matching TRBD1 (5 bases). CDR1 is LGHDT, CDR2 YNNKEL, per germline (reference sequence). This CDR3 contains 13 residues. Trimming removed 3 bases at V and 6 bases at J, with 12 bases between. The CDR3 DNA reads as TGTGCCAGCAGCCAGTCCCCAAGGGGCGAGCAGTACTTC. Amino acids: CASSQSPRGEQYF.

The chain uses TRBV10-1 and TRBJ1-1; D perhaps matches TRBD1 (6 bases). V was trimmed by 1 base and J by 1 base, leaving 16 bases between them. This CDR3 has 17 residues. The V gene's germline CDR1 is WNHNN and CDR2 SYGVQD (reference sequence). The CDR3 loop reads CASSEFAGDVRNTEAFF. The CDR3 DNA sequence: TGCGCCAGCAGTGAGTTTGCAGGGGACGTTCGGAACACTGAAGCTTTCTTT.

The rearrangement uses TRBV5-1 and TRBJ2-1, with 7 bases fitting TRBD1. V trimming: 0 bases; J trimming: 4 bases; junction bases outside the gene matches: 7. From germline, CDR1 is SGHRS and CDR2 YFSETQ. This CDR3 is 16 amino acids long. The CDR3 reads CASSLAGQRQYNEQFF. The CDR3 coding sequence is TGCGCCAGCAGCTTGGCGGGACAGAGACAATACAATGAGCAGTTCTTC.

The genes are TRBV6-5 and TRBJ2-5; 12 bases map to TRBD2. Trimming took 6 bases from V and 5 from J; bases not matched to a gene: 7. Germline CDR1 reads MNHEY; CDR2 reads SVGAGI. The CDR3 is 15 residues long. The CDR3, as DNA: TGTGCCAGCAGGGCTAGCGGGGGGGTCGGGGAGACCCAGTACTTC. It is translated as CASRASGGVGETQYF.

This clone was observed once. This sequence joins TRBV24-1 and TRBJ2-1; TRBD2 is a possible D gene (7 bases). V was shortened by 3 bases and J by 8 bases, with 13 bases between the two germline ends. Germline CDR1 is KGHDR and CDR2 is SFDVKD. CDR3 length: 14 residues. CDR3 sequence: CATSDPQGRDEQFF. The CDR3 bases are TGTGCCACCAGTGATCCCCAGGGGAGGGATGAGCAGTTCTTC.

This clone has a handful of counts. CDR3 residues: CASSQPNYSNQPQHF. The CDR3 DNA is TGTGCCAGCAGCCAACCCAACTATAGCAATCAGCCCCAGCATTTT. This rearrangement joins TRBV14 to TRBJ1-5, with D hard to call. The CDR3 runs 15 residues. V lost 2 bases and J 0 bases, leaving 8 bases between the germline ends. The germline gives CDR1 SGHDN, CDR2 FVKESK.

This rearrangement joins TRBV24-1 to TRBJ2-2, with TRBD1 matching 11 bases. Trimming took 3 bases from V and 5 from J; bases not matched to a gene: 4. This CDR3 is 16 amino acids long. The germline gives CDR1 KGHDR, CDR2 SFDVKD. This chain's CDR3 is CATSDPGQGGTGELFF. CDR3 in DNA: TGTGCCACCAGTGATCCGGGACAGGGGGGAACCGGGGAGCTGTTTTTT.

The chain recombines TRBV10-1 with TRBJ1-5; D unclear. V was pared by 6 bases and J by 6 bases, with 12 bases between. This CDR3 is built from 13 residues. Germline CDR1 is WNHNN and CDR2 is SYGVQD (reference sequence). This CDR3 reads CASSSRFGQPQHF. The CDR3 bases are TGCGCCAGCAGCTCGAGGTTCGGTCAGCCCCAGCATTTT.

The chain recombines TRBV19 with TRBJ1-3; maybe TRBD1 (5 bases). From germline, CDR1 is LNHDA and CDR2 SQIVND (reference sequence). Between the trimmed V and J ends, which lost 5 bases and 0 bases, there was a span of 14 bases. CDR3 length: 16 amino acids. The CDR3 DNA is TGTGCCAGTAGTCCAGGGCCGGTGACCTCTGGAAACACCATATATTTT. It codes for CASSPGPVTSGNTIYF. The full variable domain, rest sourced from reference TRBV19 and TRBJ1-3, is DGGITQSPKYLFRKEGQNVTLSCEQNLNHDAMYWYRQDPGQGLRLIYYSQIVNDFQKGDIAEGYSVSREKKESFPLTVTSAQKNPTAFYLCASSPGPVTSGNTIYFGEGSWLTVV.

J is TRBJ2-6 and V is TRBV5-1, with 12 bases lining up with TRBD1. Per the germline V gene, CDR1 is SGHRS and CDR2 is YFSETQ. J gave up 4 bases and V 4 bases, and 6 bases lay outside the gene matches. This CDR3 spans 17 amino acids. The CDR3 loop reads CASSKGQGARGANVLTF. CDR3 coding DNA: TGCGCCAGCAGCAAGGGACAGGGGGCTCGCGGGGCCAACGTCCTGACTTTC.

The chain couples TRBV24-1 to TRBJ2-3, with D unclear. CDR1 is KGHDR, CDR2 SFDVKD, per germline. The CDR3 consists of 15 residues. The V gene lost 0 bases and the J gene lost 4 bases, with 10 bases spanning the gap. The CDR3 bases are TGTGCCACCAGTGATTTGACGGGTATCGCAGATACGCAGTATTTT. It is translated as CATSDLTGIADTQYF.

V and J are TRBV6-5 and TRBJ1-2, with D possibly matching TRBD1 (6 bases). The CDR3 contains 14 residues. The germline V gene has CDR1 MNHEY and CDR2 SVGAGI. V lost 6 bases and J 2 bases, leaving 13 bases between the germline ends. CDR3 region: CASSRGQWNYGYTF. In DNA form, the CDR3 reads TGTGCCAGCAGCCGCGGACAGTGGAACTATGGCTACACCTTC.

This clone was counted a few times. V usage is TRBV6-5 and J usage is TRBJ1-5; 9 positions match TRBD1. The CDR3 loop spans 15 amino acids. V shed 6 bases and J 4 bases; nucleotides not matched to a gene: 7. The V gene's germline CDR1 is MNHEY and CDR2 SVGAGI. CDR3 in amino acids: CASSNRGHDNQPQHF. The CDR3 nucleotides read TGTGCCAGCAGCAACAGGGGGCATGATAATCAGCCCCAGCATTTT.